The rows below give T cell receptor beta chains drawn from one sample of a study of blood T cell repertoires in COVID-19. Some clones are missing from TCRdb's copy, which holds only in-frame ones; the method was immunoSEQ multiplex PCR. This table holds 250,000 to 300,000 clones, more than 75% found once. The sequenced sample was peripheral blood. The receptors here all came from a woman aged 60-75 years with COVID-19, enrolled during active disease. CDR3s include the opening cysteine and the closing phenylalanine or tryptophan. A D gene is named only where the DNA matches it firmly. Clone size is not always given. Where it is, it says once, few, many or a class for expanded clones.

D gene: TRBD1
clone size: NA
J gene: TRBJ1-2
V gene: TRBV5-5
CDR3 DNA: TGTGCCAGCAGCCCTTCAGGGGGGTATGGCTACACCTTC
CDR3 protein: CASSPSGGYGYTF

D gene: NA
clone size: NA
J gene: TRBJ2-1
V gene: TRBV19
CDR3 DNA: TGTGCCAGTAGTACCGGACCCGGGACTAATGAGCAGTTCTTC
CDR3 protein: CASSTGPGTNEQFF

D gene: NA
clone size: NA
J gene: TRBJ1-5
V gene: TRBV18
CDR3 DNA: TGTGCCAGCTGCAGGGGTGCCAATCAGCCCCAGCATTTT
CDR3 protein: CASCRGANQPQHF

D gene: TRBD1
clone size: NA
J gene: TRBJ2-7
V gene: TRBV11-2
CDR3 DNA: TGTGCCAGCAGCTTCGGGACAGGGACGAACGAGCAGTACTTC
CDR3 protein: CASSFGTGTNEQYF

D gene: TRBD2
clone size: once
J gene: TRBJ2-1
V gene: TRBV27
CDR3 DNA: TGTGCCAGCAGTTTGGTTCGGCTAGCGGGAGCGAGTGAGCAGTTCTTC
CDR3 protein: CASSLVRLAGASEQFF

D gene: TRBD2
clone size: NA
J gene: TRBJ2-1
V gene: TRBV5-1
CDR3 DNA: TGCGCCAGCAGCCGGGGGACTAGCGGGAGATATGAGCAGTTCTTC
CDR3 protein: CASSRGTSGRYEQFF

D gene: NA
clone size: NA
J gene: TRBJ1-6
V gene: TRBV30
CDR3 DNA: TGTGCCTGGAGCCCCTCCGGAGCAGGGTCCCTCCACTTT
CDR3 protein: CAWSPSGAGSLHF

D gene: TRBD2
clone size: NA
J gene: TRBJ2-1
V gene: TRBV25-1
CDR3 DNA: TGTGCCAGCAGGCTAGCGGGAGGGTATGAGCAGTTCTTC
CDR3 protein: CASRLAGGYEQFF

D gene: NA
clone size: NA
J gene: TRBJ2-7
V gene: TRBV30
CDR3 DNA: TGTGCCTGGAGTGGGACGAGAGTAGGGGGTCGGCAGTACTTC
CDR3 protein: CAWSGTRVGGRQYF

D gene: TRBD1
clone size: NA
J gene: TRBJ2-2
V gene: TRBV5-1
CDR3 DNA: TGCGCCAGCAGCTTGTCACAGGGGACCGGGGAGCTGTTTTTT
CDR3 protein: CASSLSQGTGELFF

D gene: NA
clone size: NA
J gene: TRBJ2-7
V gene: TRBV20-1
CDR3 DNA: TGCAGTGCTAGTTCGAGGGAAGGGAGTTTCGACGAGCAGTACTTC
CDR3 protein: CSASSREGSFDEQYF

D gene: TRBD1
clone size: NA
J gene: TRBJ1-2
V gene: TRBV5-4
CDR3 DNA: TGTGCCAGCAGCACAGACAGGGTTGGCTACACCTTC
CDR3 protein: CASSTDRVGYTF

D gene: TRBD1
clone size: NA
J gene: TRBJ1-2
V gene: TRBV6-6
CDR3 DNA: TGTGCCAGCAGTTACTCGACTAGGGGGCGGAATGGCTACACCTTC
CDR3 protein: CASSYSTRGRNGYTF

D gene: TRBD1
clone size: once
J gene: TRBJ1-1
V gene: TRBV24-1
CDR3 DNA: TGTGCCACCAGTGGGAGACAGGGGTCCACTGAAGCTTTCTTT
CDR3 protein: CATSGRQGSTEAFF

D gene: TRBD2
clone size: NA
J gene: TRBJ2-3
V gene: TRBV24-1
CDR3 DNA: TGTGCCACCAGTGATTTGGGGAGGGGCAACACAGATACGCAGTATTTT
CDR3 protein: CATSDLGRGNTDTQYF

D gene: TRBD1
clone size: NA
J gene: TRBJ2-7
V gene: TRBV10-2
CDR3 DNA: TGCGCCAGCAGTGAGTCGGGACAGGGAAGAGGCTACGAGCAGTACTTC
CDR3 protein: CASSESGQGRGYEQYF

D gene: TRBD2
clone size: NA
J gene: TRBJ2-1
V gene: TRBV28
CDR3 DNA: TGTGCCAGCAGTTTCACCCGGGAGGCCTACAATGAGCAGTTCTTC
CDR3 protein: CASSFTREAYNEQFF

D gene: NA
clone size: NA
J gene: TRBJ2-7
V gene: TRBV5-1
CDR3 DNA: TGCGCCAGCAGCTTGGCCGTCACCCTTTCCGGGTACGAGCAGTACTTC
CDR3 protein: CASSLAVTLSGYEQYF

D gene: TRBD1
clone size: NA
J gene: TRBJ1-5
V gene: TRBV20-1
CDR3 DNA: TGCAGTGCTAGTCGACTGGGACAGGGGAATCAGCCCCAGCATTTT
CDR3 protein: CSASRLGQGNQPQHF

D gene: NA
clone size: NA
J gene: TRBJ1-3
V gene: TRBV5-4
CDR3 DNA: TGTGCCAGCAGCTTGAGTTCCGGGGTGGTCGGAAACACCATATATTTT
CDR3 protein: CASSLSSGVVGNTIYF

D gene: TRBD1
clone size: NA
J gene: TRBJ1-3
V gene: TRBV19
CDR3 DNA: TGTGCCAGTAGCCGACAGGGACCTGGAAACACCATATATTTT
CDR3 protein: CASSRQGPGNTIYF

D gene: NA
clone size: NA
J gene: TRBJ1-2
V gene: TRBV28
CDR3 DNA: TGTGCCAGCAGTCCCCAGGTTTGGGGCTACACCTTC
CDR3 protein: CASSPQVWGYTF

D gene: TRBD1
clone size: NA
J gene: TRBJ2-3
V gene: TRBV28
CDR3 DNA: TGTGCCACCGCGGACAGGAGCTCAGATACGCAGTATTTT
CDR3 protein: CATADRSSDTQYF

D gene: TRBD1
clone size: NA
J gene: TRBJ2-6
V gene: TRBV9
CDR3 DNA: TGTGCCAGCAGCTACCGAGAAGGGGACCGGGACAGGGTTTCTGGGGCCAACGTCCTGACTTTC
CDR3 protein: CASSYREGDRDRVSGANVLTF

D gene: TRBD1
clone size: NA
J gene: TRBJ1-4
V gene: TRBV7-6
CDR3 DNA: TGTGCCAGCAGCAACACGGGACAGGGGAATGAAAAACTGTTTTTT
CDR3 protein: CASSNTGQGNEKLFF

D gene: TRBD2
clone size: NA
J gene: TRBJ2-1
V gene: TRBV4-3
CDR3 DNA: TGCGCCAGCAGCTCTCGACTAGCATGGGATGAGCAGTTCTTC
CDR3 protein: CASSSRLAWDEQFF

D gene: TRBD2
clone size: NA
J gene: TRBJ2-1
V gene: TRBV12-3/TRBV12-4
CDR3 DNA: TGTGCCAGCAGTTTAACTAGCGGGGAGCAGTTCTTC
CDR3 protein: CASSLTSGEQFF

D gene: NA
clone size: NA
J gene: TRBJ2-7
V gene: TRBV5-1
CDR3 DNA: TGCGCCAGCAGCTTGCATCAGGGGGGCTCCTACGAGCAGTACTTC
CDR3 protein: CASSLHQGGSYEQYF

D gene: NA
clone size: NA
J gene: TRBJ1-5
V gene: TRBV6-5
CDR3 DNA: TGTGCCAGCAGGGACAGTATCAATCAGCCCCAGCATTTT
CDR3 protein: CASRDSINQPQHF

D gene: TRBD2
clone size: NA
J gene: TRBJ2-1
V gene: TRBV7-9
CDR3 DNA: TGTGCCAGCAGCTTAAAGAGCGGACTAGGAGTTGATGAGCAGTTCTTC
CDR3 protein: CASSLKSGLGVDEQFF

D gene: TRBD2
clone size: NA
J gene: TRBJ2-7
V gene: TRBV7-2
CDR3 DNA: TGTGCCAGCAGCTTAAGCGGGAGGACCACCTACGAGCAGTACTTC
CDR3 protein: CASSLSGRTTYEQYF

D gene: NA
clone size: NA
J gene: TRBJ2-1
V gene: TRBV11-2
CDR3 DNA: TGTGCCAGCAGCTTAATCCACTACAATGAGCAGTTCTTC
CDR3 protein: CASSLIHYNEQFF

D gene: TRBD1
clone size: once
J gene: TRBJ2-7
V gene: TRBV7-9
CDR3 DNA: TGTGCCAGCAGCTCCTTGGACAGGGACGAGCAGTACTTC
CDR3 protein: CASSSLDRDEQYF

D gene: NA
clone size: NA
J gene: TRBJ2-3
V gene: TRBV30
CDR3 DNA: TGTGCCTGGAGTGTTCCCGACGGAGTGACAGATACGCAGTATTTT
CDR3 protein: CAWSVPDGVTDTQYF

D gene: NA
clone size: NA
J gene: TRBJ1-4
V gene: TRBV28
CDR3 DNA: TGTGCCATAAAACCGGGGGGTGCAACTAATGAAAAACTGTTTTTT
CDR3 protein: CAIKPGGATNEKLFF

D gene: NA
clone size: NA
J gene: TRBJ2-7
V gene: TRBV5-1
CDR3 DNA: TGCGCCAGCGCCCCCTCGGCGGTATCCTACGAGCAGTACTTC
CDR3 protein: CASAPSAVSYEQYF

D gene: NA
clone size: once
J gene: TRBJ2-2
V gene: TRBV9
CDR3 DNA: TGTGCCAGCAAGAGAGGACACACGAACACCGGGGAGCTGTTTTTT
CDR3 protein: CASKRGHTNTGELFF

D gene: NA
clone size: few
J gene: TRBJ1-6
V gene: TRBV18
CDR3 DNA: TGTGCCAGCTCACCACCGGCGGGGGCCCTAGGCTCACCCCTCCACTTT
CDR3 protein: CASSPPAGALGSPLHF

D gene: NA
clone size: NA
J gene: TRBJ2-7
V gene: TRBV6-5
CDR3 DNA: TGTGCCAGCGGGCGGACTGGCACCTACGAGCAGTACTTC
CDR3 protein: CASGRTGTYEQYF

D gene: TRBD1
clone size: NA
J gene: TRBJ2-2
V gene: TRBV11-3
CDR3 DNA: TGTGCCAGCAGCTTAGGGCAGGGGGAAGGCGGGGAGCTGTTTTTT
CDR3 protein: CASSLGQGEGGELFF

D gene: TRBD1
clone size: NA
J gene: TRBJ1-6
V gene: TRBV6-5
CDR3 DNA: TGTGCCAGCAAGTCAGGACAGGGGAACTCACCCCTCCACTTT
CDR3 protein: CASKSGQGNSPLHF

D gene: NA
clone size: NA
J gene: TRBJ1-1
V gene: TRBV7-8
CDR3 DNA: TGTGCCAGCAGCCGAAAGACAGGATTGAACACTGAAGCTTTCTTT
CDR3 protein: CASSRKTGLNTEAFF

D gene: TRBD2
clone size: once
J gene: TRBJ2-1
V gene: TRBV7-3
CDR3 DNA: TGTGCCAGCAGTAAGTCCGGGGGGAGGACTAGCGGGAGGTCCTACAATGAGCAGTTCTTC
CDR3 protein: CASSKSGGRTSGRSYNEQFF

D gene: NA
clone size: NA
J gene: TRBJ1-1
V gene: TRBV7-3
CDR3 DNA: TGTGCCAGCAGTTCTCAGGGGAACACTGAAGCTTTCTTT
CDR3 protein: CASSSQGNTEAFF

D gene: NA
clone size: once
J gene: TRBJ2-1
V gene: TRBV21-1
CDR3 DNA: TGTGCCAGCAACCTGGGAGCGCCCTACAATGAGCAGTTCTTC
CDR3 protein: CASNLGAPYNEQFF

D gene: TRBD1
clone size: NA
J gene: TRBJ2-5
V gene: TRBV29-1
CDR3 DNA: TGCAGCGTAGCTCATACAGGGGCCCCGGGAGAGACCCAGTACTTC
CDR3 protein: CSVAHTGAPGETQYF

D gene: NA
clone size: NA
J gene: TRBJ1-2
V gene: TRBV6-1
CDR3 DNA: TGTGCCAGCAGTGATGCCCCGGGACTTAGCTATGGCTACACCTTC
CDR3 protein: CASSDAPGLSYGYTF

D gene: NA
clone size: NA
J gene: TRBJ2-2
V gene: TRBV27
CDR3 DNA: TGTGCCAGCAGTTTAGGGCAAACGAACACCGGGGAGCTGTTTTTT
CDR3 protein: CASSLGQTNTGELFF